This is a list of T cell receptor beta chains from one sample in a study of blood T cell repertoires in COVID-19. Some clones are missing from TCRdb's copy, which holds only in-frame ones; the method was immunoSEQ multiplex PCR. The top ten hold 5.2% of the sample, which has under 200,000 clones, approximately 82% seen once. The source material was PBMCs or T cells enriched from blood (not recorded which). The receptors shown here come from a woman in her sixties with acute COVID-19. CDR3s include the opening cysteine and the closing phenylalanine or tryptophan. A D gene is named only where the DNA matches it firmly.

V	length	J	D	CDR3
TRBV18	12	TRBJ2-1	TRBD1	CASSRQGNEQFF
TRBV4-3	15	TRBJ2-5	TRBD1	CASSQEGTEGETQYF
TRBV7-9	16	TRBJ2-4	TRBD1	CASSLETGLGKNIQYF
TRBV28	13	TRBJ1-4	NA	CASQNRDHEKLFF
TRBV19	15	TRBJ1-5	TRBD1	CASSRGAGGIQPQHF
TRBV9	14	TRBJ2-3	NA	CASSNPRGTDTQYF
TRBV11-2	15	TRBJ1-2	NA	CASSLEVGRGHGYTF
TRBV7-2	17	TRBJ1-5	NA	CASSFLIARDTHQPQHF
TRBV7-6	15	TRBJ2-4	NA	CASSLDTGAKNIQYF
TRBV25-1	14	TRBJ2-3	NA	CASSEYSGTDTQYF
TRBV12-3/TRBV12-4	13	TRBJ2-3	TRBD1	CASSLFTDREEYF
TRBV5-1	15	TRBJ2-2	NA	CASSLAGANTGELFF
TRBV18	14	TRBJ1-1	NA	CASSPGTPNTEAFF
TRBV7-8	15	TRBJ1-2	NA	CASSPKSGTWNGYTF
TRBV15	15	TRBJ2-1	NA	CATNRRRESYNEQFF
TRBV4-3	14	TRBJ2-2	NA	CASSLGDRAGELFF
TRBV19	12	TRBJ2-1	TRBD2	CASSTSGNEQFF
TRBV13	17	TRBJ2-1	NA	CASSLLLRTDSDNEQFF
TRBV5-4	14	TRBJ1-2	TRBD1	CASSPVGQGYGYTF
TRBV11-2	13	TRBJ1-2	NA	CASSPSGNYGYTF
TRBV28	14	TRBJ1-6	NA	CASSLGGSTSPLHF
TRBV18	15	TRBJ1-4	NA	CASSPRDSLGEKLFF
TRBV30	14	TRBJ1-5	TRBD1	CAWSEGATDQPQHF
TRBV14	14	TRBJ2-5	NA	CASSQDRGIKTQYF
TRBV6-6	13	TRBJ2-3	TRBD2	CATASGGPDTQYF
TRBV12-3/TRBV12-4	13	TRBJ1-2	NA	CASSLSGGYGYTF
TRBV28	14	TRBJ2-1	NA	CASRDTSSYNEQFF
TRBV7-9	12	TRBJ2-5	NA	CASSYLGQTQYF
TRBV9	15	TRBJ1-3	NA	CASSVVAETGNTIYF
TRBV2	12	TRBJ2-7	TRBD2	CASKVGGIEQYF
TRBV19	17	TRBJ1-5	NA	CASSTYLGQLSNQPQHF
TRBV10-3	16	TRBJ1-3	TRBD1	CAISEQGAMTGNTIYF
TRBV7-2	15	TRBJ2-7	TRBD2	CASSLGGRASYEQYF
TRBV28	12	TRBJ1-2	NA	CASREAGGGYTF
TRBV6-1	13	TRBJ1-1	NA	CASSEAQSVRAFF
TRBV14	15	TRBJ1-1	NA	CASSQWRVGNTEAFF
TRBV6-2/TRBV6-3	17	TRBJ1-1	NA	CASSYSTSDSRSTEAFF
TRBV19	13	TRBJ1-1	TRBD1	CASSSDRGNEAFF
TRBV5-1	17	TRBJ1-1	TRBD1	CASKGTALGLVNTEAFF
TRBV6-5	12	TRBJ2-5	NA	CASRCLRVPQYF
TRBV18	17	TRBJ2-2	TRBD1	CASSKDRGPLNTGELFF